One T cell receptor beta chain is described in this entry. The antigen remains unidentified. V lost 3 bases and J lost 6, with 15 bases in between. This CDR3 region has 15 residues. Germline V gene sequence: CDR1 SGDLS, CDR2 YYNGEE. This sample stems from a study of shared clonotypes between healthy human individuals. Regarding the study as a whole: What naive subsets generally showed was a larger estimated richness than memory subsets showed. Clonotype sharing among donors, it was expected, would be affected by sequencing depth.

Profiling relied on immunoSEQ multiplex PCR, and the TCRdb table lists in-frame clones only, not all of them. The sample consists of a few hundred thousand clones, 65% of them appearing once. Nashville, Tennessee was home to all donors, who were Caucasian adults. The TCR originated in a man between 25 and 39 years old in good health. The sample comprised memory CD4+ T cells sorted from blood. As to subset: CD45RA-negative fraction. The rearrangement uses TRBV9 and TRBJ2-2; tentatively, D is TRBD2 (5 bases). In nucleotides, the CDR3 is TGTGCCAGCAGCGGGACTCCCTGGGCGGCCGGGGAGCTGTTTTTT. This translates into CASSGTPWAAGELFF.